These 3 T cell receptor beta chains originate from one sample sequenced in a study of human T cells and chemical hapten exposure. As to time point: patch test 1, 2 weeks after DPC sensitization. The treatment denotes: therapeutic diphenylcyclopropenone sensitization with weekly scalp DPC. TCRdb independently ran MiXCR on the RACE reads; one entry per CDR3 protein. Among 300,000 to 350,000 distinct CDR3 sequences, approximately 6.9% were seen once, and the ten largest hold around 8.2%. The sequences come from whole blood, collected in connection with sensitization to the hapten diphenylcyclopropenone (DPC). Receptors originate from a woman between 18 and 29 years old with alopecia areata. Some clones in this sample may be carry-over from other donors' samples.

This clonotype was counted at least ten times. The chain has TRBV6-5 and TRBJ2-7, with D possibly being TRBD1 (8 bases). Deletions cut 0 bases from V and 2 bases from J, with 11 bases between. The length of the CDR3 is 15 residues. The germline V gene encodes CDR1 MNHEY and CDR2 SVGAGI. The CDR3 is CASSYSTGGAYEQYF. The CDR3 DNA sequence: TGTGCCAGCAGTTACTCTACAGGGGGGGCCTACGAGCAGTACTTC.

The rearrangement joins TRBV12-3 or TRBV12-4 to TRBJ1-1; 9 bases map to TRBD1. The V segment lost 5 bases and the J segment 4 bases; nucleotides outside the gene matches: 2. This CDR3 has 13 amino acids. The CDR3 DNA sequence: TGTGCCAGCAGTGACAGGGGGACCACTGAAGCTTTCTTT. Protein sequence: CASSDRGTTEAFF.

This clonotype has ten or more counts. The chain combines TRBV20-1 with TRBJ2-1; 8 nucleotides match TRBD2. This CDR3 spans 16 amino acids. The V gene's germline CDR1 is DFQATT and CDR2 SNEGSKA (reference sequence). V was clipped by 6 bases and J by 3 bases; unmatched bases: 13. CDR3: CSAGSGDPNLYNEQFF. CDR3 bases: TGCAGTGCGGGTAGCGGGGATCCGAACCTCTACAATGAGCAGTTCTTC.